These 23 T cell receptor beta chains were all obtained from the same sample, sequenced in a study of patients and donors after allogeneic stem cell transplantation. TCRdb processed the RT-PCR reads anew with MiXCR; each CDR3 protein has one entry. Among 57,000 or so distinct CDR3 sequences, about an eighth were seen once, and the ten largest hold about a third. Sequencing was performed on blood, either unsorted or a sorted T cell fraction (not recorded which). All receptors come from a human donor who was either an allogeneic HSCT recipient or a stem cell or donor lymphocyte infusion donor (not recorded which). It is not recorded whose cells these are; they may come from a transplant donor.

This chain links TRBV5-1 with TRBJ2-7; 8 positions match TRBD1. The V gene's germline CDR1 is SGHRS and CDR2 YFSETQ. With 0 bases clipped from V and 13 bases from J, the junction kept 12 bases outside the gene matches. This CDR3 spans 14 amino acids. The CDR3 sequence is CASSLEGQDYPGYF. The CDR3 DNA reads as TGCGCCAGCAGCTTGGAGGGACAGGATTACCCGGGTTACTTC.

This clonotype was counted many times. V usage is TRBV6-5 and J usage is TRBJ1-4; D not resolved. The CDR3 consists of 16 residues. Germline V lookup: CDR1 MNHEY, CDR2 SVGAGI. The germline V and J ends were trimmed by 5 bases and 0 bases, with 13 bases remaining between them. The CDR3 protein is CASSRRTATTNEKLFF. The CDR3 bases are TGTGCCAGCAGTCGTCGGACCGCGACAACTAATGAAAAACTGTTTTTT.

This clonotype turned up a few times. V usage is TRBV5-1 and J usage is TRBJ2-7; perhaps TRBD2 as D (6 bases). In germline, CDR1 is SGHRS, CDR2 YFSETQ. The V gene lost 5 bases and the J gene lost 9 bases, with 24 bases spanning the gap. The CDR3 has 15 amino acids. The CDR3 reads CASRGSGTLQLGQYF. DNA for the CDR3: TGCGCCAGCAGGGGTTCTGGGACTCTCCAACTAGGGCAGTACTTC.

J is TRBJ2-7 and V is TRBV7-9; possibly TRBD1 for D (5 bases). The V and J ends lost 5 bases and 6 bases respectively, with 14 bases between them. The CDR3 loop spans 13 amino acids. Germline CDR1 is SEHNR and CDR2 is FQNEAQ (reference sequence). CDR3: CASSPQGRGEQYF. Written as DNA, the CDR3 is TGTGCCAGCAGCCCCCAGGGCCGAGGCGAGCAGTACTTC.

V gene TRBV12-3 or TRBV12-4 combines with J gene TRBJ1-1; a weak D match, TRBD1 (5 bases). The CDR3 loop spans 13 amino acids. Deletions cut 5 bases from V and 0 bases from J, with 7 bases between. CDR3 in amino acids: CASSATVNTEAFF. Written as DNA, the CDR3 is TGTGCCAGCAGTGCGACAGTGAACACTGAAGCTTTCTTT.

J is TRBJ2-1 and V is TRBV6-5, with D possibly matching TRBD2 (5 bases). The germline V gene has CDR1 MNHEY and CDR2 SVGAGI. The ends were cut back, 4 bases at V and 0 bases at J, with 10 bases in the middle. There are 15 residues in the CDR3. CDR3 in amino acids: CASSSTRFSYNEQFF. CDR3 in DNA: TGTGCCAGCAGTTCTACTAGATTCTCCTACAATGAGCAGTTCTTC.

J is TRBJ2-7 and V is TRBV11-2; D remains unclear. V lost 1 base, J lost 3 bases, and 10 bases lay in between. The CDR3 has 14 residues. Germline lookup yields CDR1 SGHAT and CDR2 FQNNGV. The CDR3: CASSLAFAVYEQYF. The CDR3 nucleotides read TGTGCCAGCAGCTTAGCGTTTGCCGTCTACGAGCAGTACTTC.

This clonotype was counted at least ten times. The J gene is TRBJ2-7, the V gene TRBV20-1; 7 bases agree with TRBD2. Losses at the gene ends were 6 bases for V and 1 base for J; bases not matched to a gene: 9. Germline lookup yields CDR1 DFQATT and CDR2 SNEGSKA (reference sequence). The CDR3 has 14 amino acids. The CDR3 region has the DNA TGCAGTGCAACACTAGCGTTGAATTCCTACGAGCAGTACTTC. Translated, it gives CSATLALNSYEQYF.

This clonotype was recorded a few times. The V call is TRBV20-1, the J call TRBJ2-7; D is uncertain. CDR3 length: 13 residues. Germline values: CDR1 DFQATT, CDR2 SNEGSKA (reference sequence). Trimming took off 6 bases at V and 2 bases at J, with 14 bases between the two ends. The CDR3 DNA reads TGCAGTGCCGATGGGCCGGATACCTACGAGCAGTACTTC. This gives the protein CSADGPDTYEQYF.

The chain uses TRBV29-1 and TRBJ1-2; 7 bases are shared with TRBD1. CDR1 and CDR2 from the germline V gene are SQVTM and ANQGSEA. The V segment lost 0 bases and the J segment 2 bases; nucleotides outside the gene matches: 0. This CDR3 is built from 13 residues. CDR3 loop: CSVEETGNYGYTF. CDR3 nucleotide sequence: TGCAGCGTTGAAGAGACAGGGAACTATGGCTACACCTTC.

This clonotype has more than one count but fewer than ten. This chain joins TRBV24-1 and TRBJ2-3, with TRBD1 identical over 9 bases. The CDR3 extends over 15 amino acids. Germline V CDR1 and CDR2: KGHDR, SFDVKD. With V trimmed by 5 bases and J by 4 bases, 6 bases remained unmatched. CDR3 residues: CATSAPGQGADTQYF. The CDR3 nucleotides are TGTGCCACCAGTGCCCCGGGACAGGGAGCAGATACGCAGTATTTT.

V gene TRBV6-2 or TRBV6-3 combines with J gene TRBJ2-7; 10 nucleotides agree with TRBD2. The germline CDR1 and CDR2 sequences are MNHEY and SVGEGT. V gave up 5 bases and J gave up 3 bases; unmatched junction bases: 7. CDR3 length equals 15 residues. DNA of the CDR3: TGTGCCAGCAGTGGCCTTAGGACTAGCGGCTACGAGCAGTACTTC. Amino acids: CASSGLRTSGYEQYF.

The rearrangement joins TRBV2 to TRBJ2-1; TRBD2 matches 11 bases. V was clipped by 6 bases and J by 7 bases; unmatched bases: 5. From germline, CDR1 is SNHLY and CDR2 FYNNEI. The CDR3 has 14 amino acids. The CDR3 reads CASRGLAGGNEQFF. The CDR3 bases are TGTGCCAGCAGGGGGTTAGCGGGAGGGAATGAGCAGTTCTTC.

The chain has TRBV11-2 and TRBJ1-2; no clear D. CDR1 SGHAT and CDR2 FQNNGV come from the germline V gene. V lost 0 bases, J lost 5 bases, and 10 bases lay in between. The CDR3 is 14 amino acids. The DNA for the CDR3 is TGTGCCAGCAGCTTAGATCCAAACCGATATGGCTACACCTTC. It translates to CASSLDPNRYGYTF.

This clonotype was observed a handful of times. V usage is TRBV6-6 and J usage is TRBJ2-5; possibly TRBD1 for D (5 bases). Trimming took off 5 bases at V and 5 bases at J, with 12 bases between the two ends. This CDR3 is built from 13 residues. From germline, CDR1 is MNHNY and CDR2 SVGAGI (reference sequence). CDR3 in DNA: TGTGCCAGCAGTAGGGGTCCACTGGAGACCCAGTACTTC. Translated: CASSRGPLETQYF.

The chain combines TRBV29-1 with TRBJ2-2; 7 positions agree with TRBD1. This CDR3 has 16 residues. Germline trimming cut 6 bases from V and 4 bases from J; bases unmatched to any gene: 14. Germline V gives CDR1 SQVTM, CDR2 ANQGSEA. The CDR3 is CSVTLNRGRGTGELFF. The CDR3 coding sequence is TGCAGCGTCACCTTAAACAGGGGTCGTGGCACCGGGGAGCTGTTTTTT.

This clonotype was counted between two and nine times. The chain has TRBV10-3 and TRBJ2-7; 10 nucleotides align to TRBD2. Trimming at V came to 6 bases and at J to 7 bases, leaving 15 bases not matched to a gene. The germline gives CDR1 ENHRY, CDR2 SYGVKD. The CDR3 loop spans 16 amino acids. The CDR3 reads CAIRKGSSGRGQEQYF. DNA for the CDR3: TGTGCCATCAGGAAGGGCTCTAGCGGGAGAGGTCAAGAGCAGTACTTC.

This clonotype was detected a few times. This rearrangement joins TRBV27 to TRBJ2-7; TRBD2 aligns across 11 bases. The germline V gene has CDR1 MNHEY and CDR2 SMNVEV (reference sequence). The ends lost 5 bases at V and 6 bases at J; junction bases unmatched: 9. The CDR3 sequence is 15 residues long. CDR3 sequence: CASSRGLAGMGEQYF. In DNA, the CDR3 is TGTGCCAGCAGTCGAGGACTAGCGGGCATGGGCGAGCAGTACTTC.

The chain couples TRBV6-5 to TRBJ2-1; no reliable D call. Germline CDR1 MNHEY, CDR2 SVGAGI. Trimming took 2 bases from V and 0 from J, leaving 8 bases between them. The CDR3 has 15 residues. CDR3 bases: TGTGCCAGCAGTTACGTCCCGAGCTCCTACAATGAGCAGTTCTTC. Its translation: CASSYVPSSYNEQFF.

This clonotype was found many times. This chain's CDR3 is CASSLARGDQNTGELFF. For the CDR3, the DNA is TGTGCCAGCAGCTTGGCCCGGGGAGATCAAAACACCGGGGAGCTGTTTTTT. This chain connects TRBV5-6 to TRBJ2-2; D perhaps matches TRBD2 (5 bases). This CDR3 is 17 amino acids long. V gave up 0 bases and J gave up 2 bases, with 14 bases separating them. Germline CDR1 and CDR2: SGHDT and YYEEEE.

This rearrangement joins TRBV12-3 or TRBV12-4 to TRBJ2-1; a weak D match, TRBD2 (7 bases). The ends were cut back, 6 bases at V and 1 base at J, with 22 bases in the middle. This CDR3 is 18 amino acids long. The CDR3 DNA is TGTGCCAGCAGGGGGGGGCGTGGCTCCCTTTCATCCTACAATGAGCAGTTCTTC. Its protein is CASRGGRGSLSSYNEQFF.

The CDR3 region is CASSRQGGETQYF. The CDR3 bases are TGTGCCAGCAGTCGACAGGGGGGAGAGACCCAGTACTTC. The genes are TRBV12-3 or TRBV12-4 and TRBJ2-5; 9 nucleotides align to TRBD1. Trimming cost V 5 bases and J 4 bases; bases outside gene matches: 2. This CDR3 has 13 residues.

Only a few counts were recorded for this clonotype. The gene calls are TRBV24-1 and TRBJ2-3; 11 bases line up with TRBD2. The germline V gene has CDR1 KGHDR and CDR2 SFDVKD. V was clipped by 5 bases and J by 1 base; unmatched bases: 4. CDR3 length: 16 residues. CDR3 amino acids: CATSVGSGRGTDTQYF. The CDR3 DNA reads TGTGCCACCAGTGTCGGTAGCGGGAGGGGCACAGATACGCAGTATTTT.